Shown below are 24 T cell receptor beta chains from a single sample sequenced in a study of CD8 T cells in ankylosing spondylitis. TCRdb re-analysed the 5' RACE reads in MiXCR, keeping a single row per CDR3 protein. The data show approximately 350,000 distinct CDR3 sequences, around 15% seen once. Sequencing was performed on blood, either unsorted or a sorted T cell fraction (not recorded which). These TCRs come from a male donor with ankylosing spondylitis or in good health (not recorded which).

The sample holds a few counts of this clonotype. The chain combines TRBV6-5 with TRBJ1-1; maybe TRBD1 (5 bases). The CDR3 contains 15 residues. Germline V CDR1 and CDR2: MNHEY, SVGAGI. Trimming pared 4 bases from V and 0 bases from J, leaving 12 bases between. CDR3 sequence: CASSLTGELNTEAFF. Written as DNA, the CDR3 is TGTGCCAGCAGTTTGACGGGGGAGTTGAACACTGAAGCTTTCTTT.

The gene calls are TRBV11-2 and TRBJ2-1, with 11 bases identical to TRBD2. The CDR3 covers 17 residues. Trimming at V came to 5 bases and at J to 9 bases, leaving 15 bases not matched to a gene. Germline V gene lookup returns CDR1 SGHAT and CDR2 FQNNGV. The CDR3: CASSPMRLAGGRGEQFF. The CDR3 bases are TGTGCCAGCAGCCCAATGCGGCTAGCGGGGGGCCGGGGTGAGCAGTTCTTC.

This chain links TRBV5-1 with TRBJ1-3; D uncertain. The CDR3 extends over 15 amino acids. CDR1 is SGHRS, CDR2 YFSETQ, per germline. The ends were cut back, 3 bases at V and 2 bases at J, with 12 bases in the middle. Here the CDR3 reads CASSSDTRTGNTIYF. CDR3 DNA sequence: TGCGCCAGCAGCTCCGACACGAGAACTGGAAACACCATATATTTT.

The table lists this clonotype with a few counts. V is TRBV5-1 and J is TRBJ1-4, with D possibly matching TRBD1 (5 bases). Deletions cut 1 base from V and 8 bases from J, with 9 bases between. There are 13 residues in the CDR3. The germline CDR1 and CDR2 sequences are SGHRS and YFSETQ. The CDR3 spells CASSLRGIEKLFF. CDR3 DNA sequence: TGCGCCAGCAGCTTGCGGGGGATCGAAAAACTGTTTTTT.

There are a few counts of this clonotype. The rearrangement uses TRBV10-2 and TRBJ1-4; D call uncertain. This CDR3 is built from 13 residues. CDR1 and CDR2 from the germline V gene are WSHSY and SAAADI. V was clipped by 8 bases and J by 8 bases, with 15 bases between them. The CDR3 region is CASGGVSGEKLFF. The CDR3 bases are TGCGCCAGCGGAGGAGTGAGCGGAGAAAAACTGTTTTTT.

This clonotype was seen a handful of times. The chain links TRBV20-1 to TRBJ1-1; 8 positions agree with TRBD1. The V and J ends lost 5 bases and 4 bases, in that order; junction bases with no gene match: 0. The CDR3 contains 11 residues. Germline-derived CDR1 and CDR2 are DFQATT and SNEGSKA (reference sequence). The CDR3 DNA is TGCAGTGCTGGACAGGGCACTGAAGCTTTCTTT. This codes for CSAGQGTEAFF.

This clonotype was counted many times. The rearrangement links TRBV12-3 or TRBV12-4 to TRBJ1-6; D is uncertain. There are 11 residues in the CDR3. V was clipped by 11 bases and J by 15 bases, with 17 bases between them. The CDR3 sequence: CASSGPRDLHF. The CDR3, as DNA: TGTGCCTCCTCGGGCCCCAGAGACCTCCACTTT.

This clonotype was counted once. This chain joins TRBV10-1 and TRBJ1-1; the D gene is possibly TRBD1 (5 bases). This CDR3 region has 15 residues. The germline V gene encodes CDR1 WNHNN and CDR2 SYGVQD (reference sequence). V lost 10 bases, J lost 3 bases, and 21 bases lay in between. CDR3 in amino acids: CANPPRRGKDTEAFF. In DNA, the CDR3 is TGCGCCAACCCCCCCAGAAGGGGAAAGGACACTGAAGCTTTCTTT.

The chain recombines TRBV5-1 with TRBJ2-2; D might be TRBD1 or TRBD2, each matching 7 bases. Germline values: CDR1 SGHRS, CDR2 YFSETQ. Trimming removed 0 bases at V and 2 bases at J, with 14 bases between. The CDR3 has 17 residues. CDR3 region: CASSLAPGGGNTGELFF. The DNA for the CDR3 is TGCGCCAGCAGCTTGGCTCCAGGGGGGGGAAACACCGGGGAGCTGTTTTTT. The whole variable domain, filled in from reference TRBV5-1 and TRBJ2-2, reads KAGVTQTPRYLIKTRGQQVTLSCSPISGHRSVSWYQQTPGQGLQFLFEYFSETQRNKGNFPGRFSGRQFSNSRSEMNVSTLELGDSALYLCASSLAPGGGNTGELFFGEGSRLTVL.

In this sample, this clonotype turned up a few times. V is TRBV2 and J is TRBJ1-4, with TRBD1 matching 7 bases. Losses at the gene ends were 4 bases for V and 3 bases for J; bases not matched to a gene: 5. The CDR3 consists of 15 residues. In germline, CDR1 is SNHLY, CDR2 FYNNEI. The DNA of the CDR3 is TGTGCCAGCAGTGCGCTGGGACAGCCTAATGAAAAACTGTTTTTT. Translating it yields CASSALGQPNEKLFF.

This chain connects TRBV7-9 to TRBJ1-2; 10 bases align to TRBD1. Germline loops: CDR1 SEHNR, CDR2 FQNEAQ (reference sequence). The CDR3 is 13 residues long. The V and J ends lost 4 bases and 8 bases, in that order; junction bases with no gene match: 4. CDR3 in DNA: TGTGCCAGCAGCTACAGACAGGGGGCCGGCTACACCTTC. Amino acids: CASSYRQGAGYTF.

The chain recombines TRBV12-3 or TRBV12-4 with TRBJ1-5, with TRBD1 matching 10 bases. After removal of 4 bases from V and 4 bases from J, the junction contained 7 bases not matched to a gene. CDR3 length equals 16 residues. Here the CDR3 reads CASSSGQGVTNQPQHF. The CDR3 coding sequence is TGTGCCAGCAGTTCCGGACAGGGGGTAACGAATCAGCCCCAGCATTTT.

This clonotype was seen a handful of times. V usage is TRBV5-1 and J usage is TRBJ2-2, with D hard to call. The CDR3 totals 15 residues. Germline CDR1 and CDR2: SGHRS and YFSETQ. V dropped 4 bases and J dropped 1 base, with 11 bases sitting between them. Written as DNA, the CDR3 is TGCGCCAGCAGCCCTGGGAACGGGAACACCGGGGAGCTGTTTTTT. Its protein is CASSPGNGNTGELFF.

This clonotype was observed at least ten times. CDR3 bases: TGCGCCAGCCGCGGCGGAGCCGTTTCCTACAATGAGCAGTTCTTC. Protein: CASRGGAVSYNEQFF. The chain has TRBV5-1 and TRBJ2-1; D is uncertain. V was trimmed by 7 bases and J by 1 base, leaving 15 bases between them. Germline assignment: CDR1 SGHRS and CDR2 YFSETQ. The CDR3 length is 15 residues.

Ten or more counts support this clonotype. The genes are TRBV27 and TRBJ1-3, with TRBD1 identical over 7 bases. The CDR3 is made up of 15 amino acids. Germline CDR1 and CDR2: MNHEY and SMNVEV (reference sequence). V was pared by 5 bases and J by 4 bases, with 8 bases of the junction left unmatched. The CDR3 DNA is TGTGCCAGCAGTCCCAACAGGGGATCCGGAAACACCATATATTTT. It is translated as CASSPNRGSGNTIYF.

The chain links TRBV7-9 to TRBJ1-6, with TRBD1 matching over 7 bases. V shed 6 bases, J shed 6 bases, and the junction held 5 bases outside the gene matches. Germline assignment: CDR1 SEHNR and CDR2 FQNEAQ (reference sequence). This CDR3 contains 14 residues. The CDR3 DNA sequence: TGTGCCAGCAGACTGACAGGGTTTAATTCACCCCTCCACTTT. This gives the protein CASRLTGFNSPLHF.

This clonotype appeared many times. The CDR3 reads CASRDAGGFYEQYF. The CDR3 nucleotides are TGTGCCAGCAGGGACGCAGGGGGCTTCTACGAGCAGTACTTC. The chain is built from TRBV5-6 and TRBJ2-7; TRBD1 matches at 8 bases. This CDR3 is built from 14 residues. Germline V gene sequence: CDR1 SGHDT, CDR2 YYEEEE. The trim removed 5 bases at V and 3 bases at J, leaving 7 bases unmatched.

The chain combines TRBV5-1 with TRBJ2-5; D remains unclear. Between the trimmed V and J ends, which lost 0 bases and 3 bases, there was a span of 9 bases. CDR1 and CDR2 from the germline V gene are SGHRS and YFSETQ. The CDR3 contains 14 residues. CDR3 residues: CASSLVTPEETQYF. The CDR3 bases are TGCGCCAGCAGCTTGGTGACCCCTGAAGAGACCCAGTACTTC.

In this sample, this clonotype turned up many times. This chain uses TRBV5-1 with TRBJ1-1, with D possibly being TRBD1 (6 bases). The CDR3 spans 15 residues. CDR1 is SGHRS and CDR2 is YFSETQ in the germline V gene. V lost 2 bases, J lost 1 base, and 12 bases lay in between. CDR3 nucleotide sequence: TGCGCCAGCAGCTTCGGGGGGCAACAGAACACTGAAGCTTTCTTT. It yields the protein CASSFGGQQNTEAFF.

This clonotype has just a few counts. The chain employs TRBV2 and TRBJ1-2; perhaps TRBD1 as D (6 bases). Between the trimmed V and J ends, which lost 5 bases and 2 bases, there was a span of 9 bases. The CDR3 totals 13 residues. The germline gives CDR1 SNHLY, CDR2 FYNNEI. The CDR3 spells CASSPGENYGYTF. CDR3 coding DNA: TGTGCCAGCAGTCCAGGGGAAAACTATGGCTACACCTTC.

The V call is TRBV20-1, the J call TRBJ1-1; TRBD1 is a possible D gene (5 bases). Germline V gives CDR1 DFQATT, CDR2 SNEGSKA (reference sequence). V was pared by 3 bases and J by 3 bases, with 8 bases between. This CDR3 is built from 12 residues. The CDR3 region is CSASPGDTEAFF. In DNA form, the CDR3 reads TGCAGTGCTAGTCCGGGGGACACTGAAGCTTTCTTT.

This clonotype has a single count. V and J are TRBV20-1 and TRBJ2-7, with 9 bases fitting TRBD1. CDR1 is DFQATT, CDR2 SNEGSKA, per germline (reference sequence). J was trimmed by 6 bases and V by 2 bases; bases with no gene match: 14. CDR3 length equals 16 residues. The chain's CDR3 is CSARPTMDRGAGEQYF. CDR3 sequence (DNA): TGCAGTGCTAGACCAACCATGGACAGGGGAGCAGGCGAGCAGTACTTC.

The chain's CDR3 is CASSFQGRQKLFF. The CDR3 DNA reads TGTGCCAGCAGCTTCCAGGGCCGGCAAAAACTGTTTTTT. The chain couples TRBV11-2 to TRBJ1-4; possibly TRBD1 for D (5 bases). CDR1 and CDR2 from the germline V gene are SGHAT and FQNNGV. Trimming left V 3 bases short and J 9 bases short, with 11 bases between. The CDR3 has 13 amino acids. Together with reference TRBV11-2 and TRBJ1-4, the CDR3 gives the full variable domain: EAGVAQSPRYKIIEKRQSVAFWCNPISGHATLYWYQQILGQGPKLLIQFQNNGVVDDSQLPKDRFSAERLKGVDSTLKIQPAKLEDSAVYLCASSFQGRQKLFFGSGTQLSVL.

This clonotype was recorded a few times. The CDR3 protein is CASRTPGTSGNTIYF. The CDR3 region has the DNA TGTGCCAGCAGAACCCCAGGGACCTCTGGAAACACCATATATTTT. This chain links TRBV11-2 with TRBJ1-3; perhaps TRBD1 as D (5 bases). The CDR3 has 15 amino acids. Germline CDR1 SGHAT, CDR2 FQNNGV. V dropped 6 bases and J dropped 0 bases, with 12 bases sitting between them.